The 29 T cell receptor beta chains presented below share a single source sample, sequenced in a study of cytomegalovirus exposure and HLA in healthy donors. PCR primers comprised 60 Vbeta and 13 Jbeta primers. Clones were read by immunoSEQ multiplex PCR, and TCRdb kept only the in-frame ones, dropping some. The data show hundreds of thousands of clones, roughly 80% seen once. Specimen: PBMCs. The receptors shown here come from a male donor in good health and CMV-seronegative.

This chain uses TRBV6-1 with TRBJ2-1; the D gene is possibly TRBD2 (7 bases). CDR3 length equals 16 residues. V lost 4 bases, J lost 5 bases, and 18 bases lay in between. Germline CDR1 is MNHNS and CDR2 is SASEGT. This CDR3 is CASSVVLGGHNNEQFF. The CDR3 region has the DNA TGTGCCAGCAGTGTGGTACTGGGGGGGCATAACAATGAGCAGTTCTTC.

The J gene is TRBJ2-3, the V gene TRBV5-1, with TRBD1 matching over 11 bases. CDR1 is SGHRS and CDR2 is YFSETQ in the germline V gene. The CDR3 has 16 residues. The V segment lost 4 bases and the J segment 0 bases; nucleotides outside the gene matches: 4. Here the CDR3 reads CASSPGDRGSTDTQYF. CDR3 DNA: TGCGCCAGCAGCCCCGGGGACAGGGGGAGCACAGATACGCAGTATTTT.

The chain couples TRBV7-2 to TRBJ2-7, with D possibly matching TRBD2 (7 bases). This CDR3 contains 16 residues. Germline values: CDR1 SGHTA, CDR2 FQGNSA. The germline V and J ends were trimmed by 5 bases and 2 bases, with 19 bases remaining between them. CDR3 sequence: CASSTRGGRGTYEQYF. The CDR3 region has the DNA TGTGCCAGCAGCACTAGGGGGGGGAGGGGAACCTACGAGCAGTACTTC.

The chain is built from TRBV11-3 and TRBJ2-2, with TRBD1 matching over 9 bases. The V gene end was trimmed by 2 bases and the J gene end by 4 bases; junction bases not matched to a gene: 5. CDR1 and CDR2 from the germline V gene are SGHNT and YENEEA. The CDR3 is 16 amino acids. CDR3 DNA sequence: TGTGCCAGCAGCTTATGGGACAGGGATGTCACCGGGGAGCTGTTTTTT. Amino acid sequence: CASSLWDRDVTGELFF.

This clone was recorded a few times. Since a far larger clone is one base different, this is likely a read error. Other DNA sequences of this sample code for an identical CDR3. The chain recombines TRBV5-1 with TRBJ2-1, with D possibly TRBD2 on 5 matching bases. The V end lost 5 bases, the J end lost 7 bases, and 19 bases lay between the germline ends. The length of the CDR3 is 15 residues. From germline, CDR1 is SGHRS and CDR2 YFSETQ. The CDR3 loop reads CASRPGSAAANEQFF. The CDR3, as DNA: TGCGCCAGCAGACCCGGGTCCGCAGCGGCAAATGAGCAGTTCTTC. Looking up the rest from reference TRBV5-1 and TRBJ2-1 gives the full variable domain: KAGVTQTPRYLIKTRGQQVTLSCSPISGHRSVSWYQQTPGQGLQFLFEYFSETQRNKGNFPGRFSGRQFSNSRSEMNVSTLELGDSALYLCASRPGSAAANEQFFGPGTRLTVL.

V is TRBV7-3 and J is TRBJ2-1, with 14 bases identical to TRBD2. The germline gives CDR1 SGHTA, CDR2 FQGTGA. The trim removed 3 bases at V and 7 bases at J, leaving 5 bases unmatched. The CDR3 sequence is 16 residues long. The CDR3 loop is CASSFGLAGGTNEQFF. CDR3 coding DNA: TGTGCCAGCAGCTTCGGACTAGCGGGAGGTACTAATGAGCAGTTCTTC.

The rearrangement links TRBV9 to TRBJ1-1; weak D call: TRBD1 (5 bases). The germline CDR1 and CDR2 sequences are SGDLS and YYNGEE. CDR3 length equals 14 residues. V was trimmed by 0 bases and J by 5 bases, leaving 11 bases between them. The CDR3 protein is CASSVGGVTTEAFF. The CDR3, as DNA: TGTGCCAGCAGCGTAGGGGGGGTAACGACTGAAGCTTTCTTT.

The CDR3 spells CASSRRQGRYEQYF. CDR3 DNA sequence: TGTGCCAGCAGTCGACGACAGGGGCGATACGAGCAGTACTTC. The chain links TRBV6-5 to TRBJ2-7; 8 positions agree with TRBD1. The CDR3 is made up of 14 amino acids. V dropped 5 bases and J dropped 4; count of bases not matched to a gene: 7. Germline CDR1 is MNHEY and CDR2 is SVGAGI.

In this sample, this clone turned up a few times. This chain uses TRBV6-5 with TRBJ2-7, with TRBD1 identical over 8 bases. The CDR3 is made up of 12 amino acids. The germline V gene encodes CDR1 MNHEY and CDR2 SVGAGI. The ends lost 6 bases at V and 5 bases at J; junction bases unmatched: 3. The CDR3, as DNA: TGTGCCAGCAGGACAGGGGTACACGAGCAGTACTTC. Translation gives CASRTGVHEQYF.

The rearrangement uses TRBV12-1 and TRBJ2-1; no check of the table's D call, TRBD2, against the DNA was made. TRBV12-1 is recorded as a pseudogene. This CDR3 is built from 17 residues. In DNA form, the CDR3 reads TGTGCCAGCAGCTTAGGGCTGAGACTAGCGGGTTTCGATGAGCAGTTCTTC. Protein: CASSLGLRLAGFDEQFF.

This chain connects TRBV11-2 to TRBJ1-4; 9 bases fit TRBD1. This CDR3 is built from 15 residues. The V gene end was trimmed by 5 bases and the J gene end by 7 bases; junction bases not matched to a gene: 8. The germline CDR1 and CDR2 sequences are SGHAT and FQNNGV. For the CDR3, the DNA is TGTGCCAGCAGCACCGGACAGGGGAGAGGTGAAAAACTGTTTTTT. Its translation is CASSTGQGRGEKLFF.

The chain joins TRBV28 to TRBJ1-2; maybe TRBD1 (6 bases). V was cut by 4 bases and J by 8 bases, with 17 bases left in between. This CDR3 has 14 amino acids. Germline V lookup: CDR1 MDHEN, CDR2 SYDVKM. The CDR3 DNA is TGTGCCAGCAGTTATACGGCGGACAGAGTAGGCTACACCTTC. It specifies CASSYTADRVGYTF.

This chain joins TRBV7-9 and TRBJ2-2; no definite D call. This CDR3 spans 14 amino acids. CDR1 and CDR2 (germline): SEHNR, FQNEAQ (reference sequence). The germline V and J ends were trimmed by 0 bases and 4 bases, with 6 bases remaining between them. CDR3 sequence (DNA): TGTGCCAGCAGCTTAGCGGCCATCACCGGGGAGCTGTTTTTT. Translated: CASSLAAITGELFF.

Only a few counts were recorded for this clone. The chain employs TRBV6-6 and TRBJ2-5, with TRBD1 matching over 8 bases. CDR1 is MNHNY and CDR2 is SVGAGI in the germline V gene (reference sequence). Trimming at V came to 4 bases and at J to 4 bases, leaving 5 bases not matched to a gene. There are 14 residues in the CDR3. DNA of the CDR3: TGTGCCAGCAGTTGGGGCAGGGGGCTAGAGACCCAGTACTTC. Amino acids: CASSWGRGLETQYF.

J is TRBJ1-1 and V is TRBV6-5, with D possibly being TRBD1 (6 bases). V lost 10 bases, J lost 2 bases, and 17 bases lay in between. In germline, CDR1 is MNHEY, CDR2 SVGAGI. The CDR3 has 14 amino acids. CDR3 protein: CATHKTGRNTEAFF. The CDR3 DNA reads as TGTGCCACCCATAAGACAGGCCGCAACACTGAAGCTTTCTTT.

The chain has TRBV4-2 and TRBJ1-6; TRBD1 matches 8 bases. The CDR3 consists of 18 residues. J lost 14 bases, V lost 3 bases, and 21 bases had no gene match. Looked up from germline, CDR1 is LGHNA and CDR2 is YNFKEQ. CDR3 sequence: CASSHPVPGTGSPGALHF. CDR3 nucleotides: TGTGCCAGCAGCCACCCTGTCCCCGGGACAGGTTCCCCGGGGGCCCTCCACTTT.

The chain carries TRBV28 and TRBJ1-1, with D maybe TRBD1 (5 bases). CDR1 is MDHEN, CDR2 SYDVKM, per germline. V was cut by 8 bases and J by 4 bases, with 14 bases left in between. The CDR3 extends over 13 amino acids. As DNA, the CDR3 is TGTGCCAGCCCCAGGGCGGGGAGCACTGAAGCTTTCTTT. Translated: CASPRAGSTEAFF. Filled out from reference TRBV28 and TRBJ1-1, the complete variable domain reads DVKVTQSSRYLVKRTGEKVFLECVQDMDHENMFWYRQDPGLGLRLIYFSYDVKMKEKGDIPEGYSVSREKKERFSLILESASTNQTSMYLCASPRAGSTEAFFGQGTRLTVV.

For the CDR3, the DNA is TGTGCCAGCAGGACGACGGGACACTCAACCGGGGAGCTGTTTTTT. Translating it yields CASRTTGHSTGELFF. This chain joins TRBV6-5 and TRBJ2-2; TRBD1 might be the D (6 bases). CDR1 is MNHEY, CDR2 SVGAGI, per germline. The CDR3 loop spans 15 amino acids. Trimming took 6 bases from V and 5 from J, leaving 16 bases between them.

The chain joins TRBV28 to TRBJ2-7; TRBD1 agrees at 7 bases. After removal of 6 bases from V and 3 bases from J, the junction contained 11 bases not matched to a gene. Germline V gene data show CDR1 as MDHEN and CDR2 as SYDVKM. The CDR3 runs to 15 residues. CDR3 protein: CASSARTTGFYEQYF. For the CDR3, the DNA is TGTGCCAGCAGCGCACGGACGACAGGGTTCTACGAGCAGTACTTC.

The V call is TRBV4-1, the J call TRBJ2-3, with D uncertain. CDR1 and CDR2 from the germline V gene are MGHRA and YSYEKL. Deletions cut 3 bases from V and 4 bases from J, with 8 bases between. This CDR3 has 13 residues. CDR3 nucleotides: TGCGCCAGCAGCCACGAACTCCCAGATACGCAGTATTTT. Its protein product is CASSHELPDTQYF.

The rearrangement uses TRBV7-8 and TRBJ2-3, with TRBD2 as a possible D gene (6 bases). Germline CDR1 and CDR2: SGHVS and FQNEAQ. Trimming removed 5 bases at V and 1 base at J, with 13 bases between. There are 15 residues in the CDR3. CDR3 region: CASSLGLPGTDTQYF. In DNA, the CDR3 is TGTGCCAGCAGCCTCGGACTACCCGGCACAGATACGCAGTATTTT.

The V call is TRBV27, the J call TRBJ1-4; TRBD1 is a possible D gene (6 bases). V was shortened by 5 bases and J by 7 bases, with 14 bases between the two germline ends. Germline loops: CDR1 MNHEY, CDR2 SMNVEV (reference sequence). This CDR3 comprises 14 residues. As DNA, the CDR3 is TGTGCCAGCAGTCCGGACAGTAATCCTGAAAAACTGTTTTTT. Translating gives CASSPDSNPEKLFF.

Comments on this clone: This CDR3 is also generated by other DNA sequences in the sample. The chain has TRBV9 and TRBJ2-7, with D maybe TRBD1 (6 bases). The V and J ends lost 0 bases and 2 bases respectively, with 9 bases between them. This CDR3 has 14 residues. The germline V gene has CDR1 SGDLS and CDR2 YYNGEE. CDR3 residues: CASSVGGGTYEQYF. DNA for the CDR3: TGTGCCAGCAGCGTAGGTGGGGGCACCTACGAGCAGTACTTC.

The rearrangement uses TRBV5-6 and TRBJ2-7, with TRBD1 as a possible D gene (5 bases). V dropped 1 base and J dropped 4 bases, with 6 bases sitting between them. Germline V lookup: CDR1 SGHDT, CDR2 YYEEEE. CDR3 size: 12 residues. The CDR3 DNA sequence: TGTGCCAGCAGCTTGACAGGATACGAGCAGTACTTC. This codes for CASSLTGYEQYF.

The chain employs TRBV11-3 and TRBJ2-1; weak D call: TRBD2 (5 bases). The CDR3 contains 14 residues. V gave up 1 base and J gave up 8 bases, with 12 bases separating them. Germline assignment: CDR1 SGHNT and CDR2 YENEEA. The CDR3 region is CASSLGGGLDEQFF. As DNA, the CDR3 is TGTGCCAGCAGCTTAGGTGGCGGGTTGGATGAGCAGTTCTTC.

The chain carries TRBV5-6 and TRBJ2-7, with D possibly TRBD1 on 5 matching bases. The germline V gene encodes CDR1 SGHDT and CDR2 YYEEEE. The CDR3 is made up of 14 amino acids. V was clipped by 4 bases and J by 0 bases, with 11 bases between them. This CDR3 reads CASSGNRSSYEQYF. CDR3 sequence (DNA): TGTGCCAGCAGCGGAAACAGGAGCTCCTACGAGCAGTACTTC.

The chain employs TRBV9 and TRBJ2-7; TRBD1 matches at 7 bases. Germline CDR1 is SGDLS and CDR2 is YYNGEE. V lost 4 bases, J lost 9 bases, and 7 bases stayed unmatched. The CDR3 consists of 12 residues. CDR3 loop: CASSSRQGAQYF. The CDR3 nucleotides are TGTGCCAGCAGCTCCAGACAGGGCGCGCAGTACTTC. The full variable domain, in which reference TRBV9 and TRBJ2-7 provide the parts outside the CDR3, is DSGVTQTPKHLITATGQRVTLRCSPRSGDLSVYWYQQSLDQGLQFLIQYYNGEERAKGNILERFSAQQFPDLHSELNLSSLELGDSALYFCASSSRQGAQYFGPGTRLTVT.

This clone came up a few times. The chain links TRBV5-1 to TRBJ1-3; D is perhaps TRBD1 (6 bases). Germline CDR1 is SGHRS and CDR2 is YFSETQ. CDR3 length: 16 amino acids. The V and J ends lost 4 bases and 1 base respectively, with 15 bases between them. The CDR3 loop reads CASSEEDSQSGNTIYF. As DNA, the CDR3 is TGCGCCAGCAGCGAGGAGGACAGTCAGTCTGGAAACACCATATATTTT.

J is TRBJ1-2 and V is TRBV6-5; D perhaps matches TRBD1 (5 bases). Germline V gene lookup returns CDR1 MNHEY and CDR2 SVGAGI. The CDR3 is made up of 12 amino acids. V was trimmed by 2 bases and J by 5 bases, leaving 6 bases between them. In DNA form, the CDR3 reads TGTGCCAGCAGTTACGGGGCTTATGGCTACACCTTC. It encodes CASSYGAYGYTF.